This record concerns one T cell receptor beta chain sequence. The CDR3 loop spans 15 amino acids. The V gene lost 2 bases and the J gene lost 6 bases, with 17 bases spanning the gap. The V gene's germline CDR1 is MDHEN and CDR2 SYDVKM. Only in-frame clones appear in the TCRdb table, and some are missing; sequencing was by immunoSEQ multiplex PCR. The table shows around 24,000 clones, with just under 85% occurring only once. This record belongs to a study of OX40 agonist ivuxolimab in advanced cancers. V and J are TRBV28 and TRBJ2-7; no definite D call. The material sequenced was CD4+ or CD8+ T cells sorted from blood, taken in a trial of the OX40 agonist ivuxolimab. This sequence was found in an adult with an advanced solid tumor such as melanoma, head and neck, liver or kidney cancer. The CDR3: CASSLQPGQGLEQYF. CDR3 bases: TGTGCCAGCAGTTTACAACCGGGTCAAGGGCTCGAGCAGTACTTC. Variable domain in full (rest from reference TRBV28 and TRBJ2-7): DVKVTQSSRYLVKRTGEKVFLECVQDMDHENMFWYRQDPGLGLRLIYFSYDVKMKEKGDIPEGYSVSREKKERFSLILESASTNQTSMYLCASSLQPGQGLEQYFGPGTRLTVT.